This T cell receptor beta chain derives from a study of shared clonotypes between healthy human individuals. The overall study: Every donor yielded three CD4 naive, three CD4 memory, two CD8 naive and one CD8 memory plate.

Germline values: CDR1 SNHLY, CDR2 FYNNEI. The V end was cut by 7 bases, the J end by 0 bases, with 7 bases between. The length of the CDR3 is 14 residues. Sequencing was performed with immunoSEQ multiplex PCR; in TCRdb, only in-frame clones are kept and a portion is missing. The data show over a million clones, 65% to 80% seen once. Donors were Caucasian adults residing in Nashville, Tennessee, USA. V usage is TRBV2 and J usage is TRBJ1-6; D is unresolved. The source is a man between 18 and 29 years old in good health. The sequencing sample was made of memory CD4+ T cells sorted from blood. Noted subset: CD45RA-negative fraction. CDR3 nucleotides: TGTGCCAGCATTGGAAGCTCCTATAATTCACCCCTCCACTTT. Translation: CASIGSSYNSPLHF.